One and the same sample provided the 12 T cell receptor beta chains below, sequenced in a study of blood T cell repertoires in COVID-19. Using immunoSEQ multiplex PCR, the repertoire was profiled, and TCRdb retains in-frame clones only, with some absent. The sample holds over 150,000 clones; 82% are singletons and the top ten take 10% to 13%. The sample was peripheral blood. The receptor set was obtained from a woman older than 75 with active or convalescent COVID-19.

This clone is a singleton in its sample. V is TRBV19 and J is TRBJ2-7; D not certain. Germline CDR1 and CDR2: LNHDA and SQIVND (reference sequence). The germline V and J ends were trimmed by 7 bases and 5 bases, with 12 bases remaining between them. The CDR3 covers 12 residues. CDR3 residues: CASIRSRDEQYF. The CDR3 nucleotides read TGTGCCAGTATACGGAGCAGAGACGAGCAGTACTTC.

The genes are TRBV6-1 and TRBJ2-1; D is perhaps TRBD2 (7 bases). Germline CDR1 MNHNS, CDR2 SASEGT. CDR3 size: 16 residues. Trimming removed 4 bases from V and 3 bases from J, with 16 bases in between. In nucleotides, the CDR3 is TGTGCCAGCAGTGGGGGGGGCAGGGGCGGCTACAATGAGCAGTTCTTC. Amino acid sequence: CASSGGGRGGYNEQFF.

The rearrangement uses TRBV24-1 and TRBJ2-5; D is possibly TRBD2 (6 bases). Germline CDR1 KGHDR, CDR2 SFDVKD. The V end was cut by 1 base, the J end by 3 bases, with 20 bases between. CDR3 length: 18 amino acids. The CDR3 spells CATSDLEQGWGDKETQYF. The CDR3 bases are TGTGCCACCAGTGATTTAGAGCAGGGATGGGGGGATAAAGAGACCCAGTACTTC.

The rearrangement joins TRBV28 to TRBJ2-7; D possibly corresponds to TRBD2 (6 bases). Trimming removed 6 bases at V and 3 bases at J, with 18 bases between. The CDR3 is 15 amino acids. Looked up from germline, CDR1 is MDHEN and CDR2 is SYDVKM. The CDR3 coding sequence is TGTGCCAGCAGCCGGCCCGGGGGTAAGATCTACGAGCAGTACTTC. The encoded protein is CASSRPGGKIYEQYF.

V and J are TRBV11-2 and TRBJ1-2; possible D gene TRBD1, 6 bases. The CDR3 length is 14 residues. Trimming removed 1 base from V and 4 bases from J, with 10 bases in between. Looked up from germline, CDR1 is SGHAT and CDR2 is FQNNGV. CDR3 sequence: CASSLGQATYGYTF. CDR3 bases: TGTGCCAGCAGCTTAGGACAGGCCACCTATGGCTACACCTTC.

The chain employs TRBV12-3 or TRBV12-4 and TRBJ1-1; D gene ambiguous. Trimming pared 6 bases from V and 4 bases from J, leaving 9 bases between. CDR3 size: 12 residues. The CDR3 bases are TGTGCCAGCAGCCTGAGTGTCACTGAAGCTTTCTTT. Protein: CASSLSVTEAFF.

This chain uses TRBV6-2 or TRBV6-3 with TRBJ1-5; 7 bases agree with TRBD1. CDR3 length: 16 amino acids. CDR1 and CDR2 (germline): MNHEY, SVGEGT. V lost 0 bases and J lost 3; bases outside the gene matches: 5. CDR3 protein: CASSYSGRGINQPQHF. The CDR3 region has the DNA TGTGCCAGCAGTTACTCTGGCAGGGGGATCAATCAGCCCCAGCATTTT.

Only a few counts were recorded for this clone. The chain links TRBV30 to TRBJ1-1; no clear D. Trimming shortened V by 2 bases and J by 7 bases, and 14 bases separated the two germline ends. There are 13 residues in the CDR3. CDR1 is GTSNPN, CDR2 SVGIG, per germline (reference sequence). In nucleotides, the CDR3 is TGTGCCTGGAGTCGAAACCAGGCGAATGAAGCTTTCTTT. Translation gives CAWSRNQANEAFF.

The chain has TRBV27 and TRBJ2-3; 8 bases agree with TRBD1. Trimming cost V 4 bases and J 6 bases; bases outside gene matches: 9. Germline CDR1 and CDR2: MNHEY and SMNVEV (reference sequence). The CDR3 spans 15 residues. CDR3 nucleotide sequence: TGTGCCAGCAGTTCTTGGGGACAGGATCTCGATACGCAGTATTTT. Protein sequence: CASSSWGQDLDTQYF.

This clone has just a few counts. The chain is built from TRBV3-1 (or the pseudogene TRBV3-2) and TRBJ2-7; the D is unclear. The V and J ends lost 3 bases and 1 base respectively, with 4 bases between them. CDR1 and CDR2 (germline): LGHDT, YNNKEL (reference sequence). The CDR3 consists of 12 residues. In DNA form, the CDR3 reads TGTGCCAGCAGCCAGGCTTCCTACGAGCAGTACTTC. The encoded protein is CASSQASYEQYF.

DNA for the CDR3: TGTGCCAGCAGCCAAATCAGTGGCGGCTACAATGAGCAGTTCTTC. Translating it yields CASSQISGGYNEQFF. J is TRBJ2-1 and V is TRBV5-5, with unresolved D. V shed 4 bases and J shed 3 bases, with 14 bases lying between them. CDR3 length: 15 residues. Germline V gene lookup returns CDR1 SGHKS and CDR2 YYEKEE (reference sequence).

This clone occurred once. The J gene is TRBJ1-3, the V gene TRBV12-5; maybe TRBD1 (5 bases). Germline V gives CDR1 LGHNT, CDR2 FRNRAP. CDR3 length equals 16 residues. V was trimmed by 2 bases and J by 0 bases, leaving 11 bases between them. Here the CDR3 reads CASGLTHGGSGNTIYF. The DNA for the CDR3 is TGTGCTAGTGGTTTGACACACGGGGGCTCTGGAAACACCATATATTTT.